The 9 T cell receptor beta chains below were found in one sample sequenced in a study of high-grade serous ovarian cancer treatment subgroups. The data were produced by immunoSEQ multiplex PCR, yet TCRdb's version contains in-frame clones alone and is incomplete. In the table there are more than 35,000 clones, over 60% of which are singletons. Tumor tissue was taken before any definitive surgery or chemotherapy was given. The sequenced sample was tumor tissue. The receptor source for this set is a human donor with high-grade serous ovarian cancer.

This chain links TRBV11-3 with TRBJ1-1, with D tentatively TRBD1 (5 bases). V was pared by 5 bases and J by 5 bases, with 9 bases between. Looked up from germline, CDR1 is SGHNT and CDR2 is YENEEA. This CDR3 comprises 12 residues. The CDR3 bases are TGTGCCAGCAGCCCCGGGGGGACTGAAGCTTTCTTT. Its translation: CASSPGGTEAFF.

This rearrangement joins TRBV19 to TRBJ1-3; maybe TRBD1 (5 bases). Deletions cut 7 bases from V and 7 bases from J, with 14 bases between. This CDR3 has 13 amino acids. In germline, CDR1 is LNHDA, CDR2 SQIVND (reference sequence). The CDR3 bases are TGTGCCAGTACAACGACAGTGTTGAACACCATATATTTT. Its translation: CASTTTVLNTIYF.

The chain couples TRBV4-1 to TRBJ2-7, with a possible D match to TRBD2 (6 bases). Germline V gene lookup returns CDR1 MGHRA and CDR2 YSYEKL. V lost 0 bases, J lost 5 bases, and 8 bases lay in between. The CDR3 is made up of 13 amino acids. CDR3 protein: CASSQDGGNEQYF. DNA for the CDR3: TGCGCCAGCAGCCAAGATGGGGGGAACGAGCAGTACTTC.

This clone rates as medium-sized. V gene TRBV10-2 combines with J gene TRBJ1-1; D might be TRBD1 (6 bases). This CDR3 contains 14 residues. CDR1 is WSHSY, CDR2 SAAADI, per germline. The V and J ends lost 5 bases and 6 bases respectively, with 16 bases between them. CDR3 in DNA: TGCGCCAGCAGTTACACAGGGATCGCAGCTGAAGCTTTCTTT. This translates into CASSYTGIAAEAFF.

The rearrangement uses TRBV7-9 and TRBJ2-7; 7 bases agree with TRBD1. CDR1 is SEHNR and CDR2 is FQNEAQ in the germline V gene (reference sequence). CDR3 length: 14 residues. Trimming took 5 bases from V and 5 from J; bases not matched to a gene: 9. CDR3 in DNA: TGTGCCAGCAGCATGGGACAGCCTACGGACGAGCAGTACTTC. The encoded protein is CASSMGQPTDEQYF.

The CDR3: CASRGPGAYEQYF. CDR3 nucleotide sequence: TGTGCCAGCAGAGGCCCCGGAGCCTACGAGCAGTACTTC. V is TRBV6-5 and J is TRBJ2-7; D unresolved. CDR1 is MNHEY, CDR2 SVGAGI, per germline. The CDR3 sequence is 13 residues long. V lost 6 bases to trimming and J lost 2 bases, with 11 bases between them.

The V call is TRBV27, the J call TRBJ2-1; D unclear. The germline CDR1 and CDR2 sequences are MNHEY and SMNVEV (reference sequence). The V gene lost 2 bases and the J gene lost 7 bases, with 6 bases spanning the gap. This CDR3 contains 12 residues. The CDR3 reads CASSLPQNEQFF. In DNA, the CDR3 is TGTGCCAGCAGTTTACCCCAAAATGAGCAGTTCTTC.

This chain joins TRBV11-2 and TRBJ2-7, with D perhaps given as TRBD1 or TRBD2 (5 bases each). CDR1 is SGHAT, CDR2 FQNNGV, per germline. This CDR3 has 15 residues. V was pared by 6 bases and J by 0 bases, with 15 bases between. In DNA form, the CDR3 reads TGTGCCAGCAGTTTCTCCGGGGCCAACTCCTACGAGCAGTACTTC. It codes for CASSFSGANSYEQYF.

This CDR3 reads CATSRFGEFRGPLAKNIQYF. The CDR3 bases are TGTGCCACCAGCAGATTTGGGGAATTTAGGGGGCCGCTAGCCAAAAACATTCAGTACTTC. The chain uses TRBV15 and TRBJ2-4; 7 nucleotides match TRBD1. The length of the CDR3 is 20 residues. The J segment lost 0 bases and the V segment lost 2 bases, leaving 16 bases of the junction unmatched. CDR1 is LNHNV and CDR2 is YYDKDF in the germline V gene (reference sequence).